The 25 T cell receptor beta chains given below trace back to one sample, sequenced in a study of T cell responses to AZD1222 COVID-19 vaccine. Here immunoSEQ multiplex PCR was the method, and the copy in TCRdb shows in-frame clones only, minus some. This sample carries approximately 83,000 clones, about 90% of them seen once, and the ten largest clones take roughly 4.3%. The material sequenced was peripheral blood, taken on day 0 of MenACWY control vaccination. The source is an adult in good health.

This chain joins TRBV12-3 or TRBV12-4 and TRBJ1-1; unclear D gene. The ends were cut back, 7 bases at V and 1 base at J, with 7 bases in the middle. The CDR3 extends over 12 amino acids. The CDR3 reads CASTPGNTEAFF. The DNA of the CDR3 is TGTGCCAGCACCCCGGGGAACACTGAAGCTTTCTTT.

The chain couples TRBV2 to TRBJ2-3; 9 bases align to TRBD2. This CDR3 has 14 amino acids. Trimming removed 7 bases from V and 4 bases from J; junction bases left unmatched: 6. The germline V gene has CDR1 SNHLY and CDR2 FYNNEI. The CDR3 reads CASNAGGGADTQYF. As DNA, the CDR3 is TGTGCCAGCAATGCGGGAGGGGGGGCAGATACGCAGTATTTT.

The chain is built from TRBV7-2 and TRBJ2-3; D is perhaps TRBD1 (5 bases). The germline V gene encodes CDR1 SGHTA and CDR2 FQGNSA. There are 15 residues in the CDR3. The V end was cut by 1 base, the J end by 6 bases, with 14 bases between. The CDR3: CASSLGSGRADTQYF. CDR3 DNA sequence: TGTGCCAGCAGCTTAGGGTCCGGCAGGGCGGATACGCAGTATTTT.

The table lists this clone with a count of one. The chain is built from TRBV7-9 and TRBJ1-5, with D hard to call. This CDR3 is built from 13 residues. Germline CDR1 SEHNR, CDR2 FQNEAQ (reference sequence). The V and J ends lost 5 bases and 6 bases respectively, with 11 bases between them. The CDR3 sequence is CASSPGSGQPQHF. The CDR3 DNA sequence: TGTGCCAGCAGCCCCGGGTCAGGTCAGCCCCAGCATTTT.

The chain combines TRBV19 with TRBJ1-5; tentative D call: TRBD1 (6 bases). Trimming took 4 bases from V and 4 from J, leaving 17 bases between them. This CDR3 comprises 16 residues. The germline V gene has CDR1 LNHDA and CDR2 SQIVND (reference sequence). The CDR3 loop is CASSKLQGISNQPQHF. Written as DNA, the CDR3 is TGTGCCAGTAGTAAACTCCAGGGGATTAGTAATCAGCCCCAGCATTTT.

The gene calls are TRBV19 and TRBJ1-3; TRBD1 aligns across 9 bases. Germline V gene data show CDR1 as LNHDA and CDR2 as SQIVND (reference sequence). This CDR3 comprises 14 residues. Unmatched junction bases numbered 8, after V lost 7 bases and J lost 7 bases. The CDR3 region is CASMAQGARNTIYF. For the CDR3, the DNA is TGTGCCAGTATGGCACAGGGGGCAAGGAACACCATATATTTT.

The rearrangement uses TRBV12-5 and TRBJ2-3; D remains unclear. V was clipped by 4 bases and J by 6 bases, with 5 bases between them. This CDR3 has 11 amino acids. Per the germline V gene, CDR1 is LGHNT and CDR2 is FRNRAP. The DNA for the CDR3 is TGTGCTAGTGGTTCGGCTGATACGCAGTATTTT. It encodes CASGSADTQYF.

This chain links TRBV2 with TRBJ1-5; possible D gene TRBD1, 5 bases. Germline loops: CDR1 SNHLY, CDR2 FYNNEI. CDR3 length: 16 amino acids. V lost 5 bases and J lost 9, with 23 bases in between. The CDR3 sequence: CASSKEVTTGQRPQHF. CDR3 nucleotides: TGTGCCAGCAGTAAGGAGGTGACAACGGGGCAAAGGCCCCAGCATTTT.

This chain joins TRBV6-5 and TRBJ1-5, with D possibly TRBD1 on 6 matching bases. The CDR3 loop spans 13 amino acids. Germline V gene sequence: CDR1 MNHEY, CDR2 SVGAGI. V was shortened by 6 bases and J by 4 bases, with 10 bases between the two germline ends. The CDR3 coding sequence is TGTGCCAGCAGCGGACAGCAAAATCAGCCCCAGCATTTT. Translation gives CASSGQQNQPQHF.

The genes are TRBV6-5 and TRBJ1-1; D not certain. This CDR3 is built from 16 residues. Trimming removed 4 bases at V and 1 base at J, with 16 bases between. Germline CDR1 is MNHEY and CDR2 is SVGAGI. Here the CDR3 DNA reads TGTGCCAGCAGTTCCGCGTCGGGGATGAGGAACACTGAAGCTTTCTTT. Translated: CASSSASGMRNTEAFF.

The J gene is TRBJ2-3, the V gene TRBV11-2, with 7 bases matching TRBD2. The CDR3 has 17 residues. Germline trimming cut 0 bases from V and 0 bases from J; bases unmatched to any gene: 6. CDR1 and CDR2 (germline): SGHAT, FQNNGV. The CDR3 reads CASSLEFGGGSTDTQYF. The CDR3 nucleotides read TGTGCCAGCAGCTTAGAGTTTGGGGGGGGGAGCACAGATACGCAGTATTTT.

V gene TRBV27 combines with J gene TRBJ1-1; 7 positions agree with TRBD1. CDR3 length: 15 amino acids. CDR1 MNHEY and CDR2 SMNVEV come from the germline V gene (reference sequence). V lost 5 bases and J lost 4; bases outside the gene matches: 10. The CDR3 DNA reads TGTGCCAGCAGTCACAGGGGCGGTGGGGGCACTGAAGCTTTCTTT. Its translation is CASSHRGGGGTEAFF.

This chain joins TRBV27 and TRBJ2-7, with D perhaps TRBD1 or TRBD2 (5 bases each). CDR3 length: 14 residues. V dropped 5 bases and J dropped 5 bases, with 16 bases sitting between them. Germline CDR1 MNHEY, CDR2 SMNVEV (reference sequence). The DNA of the CDR3 is TGTGCCAGCAGTCCATACCGGGACGTCGACGAGCAGTACTTC. It codes for CASSPYRDVDEQYF.

The V gene is TRBV11-2, the J gene TRBJ2-2; perhaps TRBD1 as D (6 bases). The CDR3 length is 18 residues. Trimming removed 1 base from V and 4 bases from J, with 19 bases in between. The germline V gene has CDR1 SGHAT and CDR2 FQNNGV. Written as DNA, the CDR3 is TGTGCCAGCAGCTTAGTCAGGGACACTATTTTTATCACCGGGGAGCTGTTTTTT. The encoded protein is CASSLVRDTIFITGELFF.

V usage is TRBV12-3 or TRBV12-4 and J usage is TRBJ2-6; possibly TRBD1 for D (5 bases). The length of the CDR3 is 13 residues. V lost 10 bases and J lost 0, with 7 bases in between. Here the CDR3 reads CATDSSGANVLTF. Here the CDR3 DNA reads TGTGCCACCGACAGCTCTGGGGCCAACGTCCTGACTTTC.

The gene calls are TRBV7-3 and TRBJ2-2; D not certain. The CDR3 has 14 residues. The germline V gene has CDR1 SGHTA and CDR2 FQGTGA. V lost 5 bases to trimming and J lost 0 bases, with 7 bases between them. CDR3 amino acids: CASSPDPNTGELFF. DNA of the CDR3: TGTGCCAGCAGCCCGGACCCGAACACCGGGGAGCTGTTTTTT.

The chain recombines TRBV14 with TRBJ2-1; 9 nucleotides align to TRBD2. V shed 4 bases and J 2 bases; nucleotides not matched to a gene: 12. The germline V gene encodes CDR1 SGHDN and CDR2 FVKESK. The CDR3 loop spans 18 amino acids. In nucleotides, the CDR3 is TGTGCCAGCAGCCCTCCCCCCTTAGCGGGAGAACCCTACAATGAGCAGTTCTTC. Its protein product is CASSPPPLAGEPYNEQFF.

This clone was observed once. The chain has TRBV7-9 and TRBJ2-7; 8 bases agree with TRBD2. V shed 8 bases and J 2 bases; nucleotides not matched to a gene: 8. The CDR3 length is 14 residues. CDR1 and CDR2 from the germline V gene are SEHNR and FQNEAQ (reference sequence). CDR3 DNA sequence: TGTGCCAGCGCCCCAACTAGCGGAACCTACGAGCAGTACTTC. Protein product: CASAPTSGTYEQYF.

J is TRBJ1-1 and V is TRBV6-5; 8 nucleotides agree with TRBD1. The trim removed 2 bases at V and 0 bases at J, leaving 5 bases unmatched. The CDR3 contains 16 residues. The germline V gene has CDR1 MNHEY and CDR2 SVGAGI. CDR3 in DNA: TGTGCCAGCAGTTACGGGGGGACAGGATTGAACACTGAAGCTTTCTTT. Protein product: CASSYGGTGLNTEAFF.

This chain links TRBV14 with TRBJ2-1; TRBD2 matches 9 bases. The germline V gene has CDR1 SGHDN and CDR2 FVKESK. The CDR3 contains 19 residues. Germline trimming cut 0 bases from V and 7 bases from J; bases unmatched to any gene: 16. The CDR3 DNA reads TGTGCCAGCAGCCAAGACGTAGCGGAGAACTGGCGGGAGGGTAATGAGCAGTTCTTC. It encodes CASSQDVAENWREGNEQFF.

DNA of the CDR3: TGTGCCAGCTCACCGAGTCAAGAGACCCAGTACTTC. Amino acids: CASSPSQETQYF. The V and J genes are TRBV18 and TRBJ2-5, with D hard to call. V lost 3 bases to trimming and J lost 2 bases, with 4 bases between them. CDR1 and CDR2 from the germline V gene are KGHSH and LQKENI. The CDR3 length is 12 residues.

This chain connects TRBV29-1 to TRBJ2-7, with unresolved D. The CDR3 is 12 residues long. Germline lookup yields CDR1 SQVTM and CDR2 ANQGSEA. Trimming pared 7 bases from V and 2 bases from J, leaving 12 bases between. CDR3 in amino acids: CSAGRPPYEQYF. In nucleotides, the CDR3 is TGCAGCGCCGGAAGACCACCCTACGAGCAGTACTTC.

The V and J genes are TRBV4-3 and TRBJ2-6, with 7 bases fitting TRBD2. V was clipped by 3 bases and J by 3 bases; unmatched bases: 11. Germline loops: CDR1 LGHNA, CDR2 YSLEER. There are 18 residues in the CDR3. In DNA, the CDR3 is TGCGCCAGCAGCCAGCCCCCCTGGGAGGGCAGTGGGGCCAACGTCCTGACTTTC. This sequence encodes CASSQPPWEGSGANVLTF.

The V call is TRBV18, the J call TRBJ2-5; 9 bases agree with TRBD2. Germline lookup yields CDR1 KGHSH and CDR2 LQKENI. The V and J ends lost 5 bases and 1 base, in that order; junction bases with no gene match: 2. The CDR3 has 14 amino acids. The CDR3: CASSGSGGQETQYF. The DNA of the CDR3 is TGTGCCAGCTCAGGTAGCGGGGGCCAAGAGACCCAGTACTTC.

V is TRBV1 and J is TRBJ2-5. TRBV1 is a pseudogene locus. This CDR3 is 15 amino acids long. This CDR3 is CTSSQGDGRRETQYF. Here the CDR3 DNA reads TGCACCAGCAGCCAGGGGGACGGGCGGAGGGAGACCCAGTACTTC.